The source of this T cell receptor (beta chain) is a study of identical twins. This clonotype was found once. As yet, its antigen is unknown. The study's findings and limits: In cord blood, abundant beta clonotypes had fewer insertions; memory showed no trend. Donors were not followed over many years; analysis was cross-sectional.

Germline V gene data show CDR1 as LGHNA and CDR2 as YSLEER. The CDR3 covers 16 residues. The V gene lost 5 bases and the J gene lost 0 bases, with 14 bases spanning the gap. Unique molecular identifiers were present on cDNA, and template switching added a universal primer site. TCRdb fed the 5' RACE reads into MiXCR, producing one record per CDR3 protein. Of about 470,000 distinct CDR3 sequences in the sample, 24% were seen once. This sample was also put to use in a study of T cells expressing NK-cell markers. From that report: Of eight sequenced donors, seven were HCMV-seropositive and one HCMV-seronegative.

The chain carries TRBV4-3 and TRBJ2-1; D may be TRBD2 (6 bases). The sample comprised CD4+ T cells sorted from blood. The sequence came from a woman aged 18-29 years in good health. DNA of the CDR3: TGCGCCAGCAGCAACGAAGCTAGCGTCTCCTACAATGAGCAGTTCTTC. Amino acid sequence: CASSNEASVSYNEQFF.